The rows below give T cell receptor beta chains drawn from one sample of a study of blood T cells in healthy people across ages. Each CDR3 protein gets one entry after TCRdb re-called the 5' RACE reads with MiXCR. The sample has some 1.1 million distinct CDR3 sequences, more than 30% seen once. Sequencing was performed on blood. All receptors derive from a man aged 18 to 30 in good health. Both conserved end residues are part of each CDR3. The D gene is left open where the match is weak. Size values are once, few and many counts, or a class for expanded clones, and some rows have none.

DNA: TGTGCCATCAGTGAGTCGTCGACAGGGGTCAATCAGCCCCAGCATTTT
CDR3: CAISESSTGVNQPQHF
V: TRBV10-3
J: TRBJ1-5
D: TRBD1
size: .

DNA: TGTGCCAGCAGTTACTCGGCGGGAAGCTCCTATAATTCACCCCTCCACTTT
CDR3: CASSYSAGSSYNSPLHF
V: TRBV6-5
J: TRBJ1-6
D: .
size: .

DNA: TGTGCCAGCAGCTTGGGCCTCAGCGGGGAAAAACTGTTTTTT
CDR3: CASSLGLSGEKLFF
V: TRBV5-5
J: TRBJ1-4
D: .
size: many

DNA: TGTGCCAGCAGTTTAGGGGGATCTGGAGGCTACACCTTC
CDR3: CASSLGGSGGYTF
V: TRBV12-3/TRBV12-4
J: TRBJ1-2
D: .
size: many

DNA: TGTGCCACCAAAGGGCCCACAGATACGCAGTATTTT
CDR3: CATKGPTDTQYF
V: TRBV6-5
J: TRBJ2-3
D: .
size: .

DNA: TGCGCCAGCTACTCCCGGGCTGGGGACACTGAAGCTTTCTTT
CDR3: CASYSRAGDTEAFF
V: TRBV5-1
J: TRBJ1-1
D: .
size: .

DNA: TGTGCCAGTAGTATAGGAGGGGCGCGGGACACTGAAGCTTTCTTT
CDR3: CASSIGGARDTEAFF
V: TRBV19
J: TRBJ1-1
D: .
size: .

DNA: TGTGCCATCAGCCCGTCCGGGACTGTGACCTACGAGCAGTACTTC
CDR3: CAISPSGTVTYEQYF
V: TRBV10-3
J: TRBJ2-7
D: .
size: few

DNA: TGTGCCAGCAGTGATCCGGGCAGGGGTGAAGCTTTCTTT
CDR3: CASSDPGRGEAFF
V: TRBV2
J: TRBJ1-1
D: .
size: .

DNA: TGTGCCACCAGCAGATGGGTAGGGGGCACAGATACGCAGTATTTT
CDR3: CATSRWVGGTDTQYF
V: TRBV15
J: TRBJ2-3
D: .
size: .

DNA: TGTGCCAGCAGCTTCCGGAGCTCCTATAATTCACCCCTCCACTTT
CDR3: CASSFRSSYNSPLHF
V: TRBV5-6
J: TRBJ1-6
D: .
size: .

DNA: TGTGCCAGCAGCTTAGTACTCGGGATTGGTAGGGACAGGGAAGGGTATGAGCAGTTCTTC
CDR3: CASSLVLGIGRDREGYEQFF
V: TRBV11-2
J: TRBJ2-1
D: TRBD1
size: .

DNA: TGCGCCAGCAGCTTGACAGGGGCGCATGAGCAGTTCTTC
CDR3: CASSLTGAHEQFF
V: TRBV5-1
J: TRBJ2-1
D: TRBD1
size: .

DNA: TGCGCCAGCAGCCAAGACGGTCCTTGGGGCGGCACAGATACGCAGTATTTT
CDR3: CASSQDGPWGGTDTQYF
V: TRBV4-3
J: TRBJ2-3
D: .
size: few

DNA: TGTGCCAGCAGCCAAGGGCAGGGGTTTAACTATGGCTACACCTTC
CDR3: CASSQGQGFNYGYTF
V: TRBV4-2
J: TRBJ1-2
D: .
size: .

DNA: TGCGCCAGCAGCCAAGATACGGGGGCAGGGTACACCGGGGAGCTGTTTTTT
CDR3: CASSQDTGAGYTGELFF
V: TRBV4-3
J: TRBJ2-2
D: .
size: .

DNA: TGTGCCAGCAGCCTACGGCGCGGGGGGGCGGCAGATACGCAGTATTTT
CDR3: CASSLRRGGAADTQYF
V: TRBV6-2/TRBV6-3
J: TRBJ2-3
D: TRBD2
size: few

DNA: TGCAGTGCTAGAGGGGGTGGGGAAAATCAGCCCCAGCATTTT
CDR3: CSARGGGENQPQHF
V: TRBV20-1
J: TRBJ1-5
D: .
size: few

DNA: TGTGCCAGCACCCTAAACAGCGTGGGAGTGGACGAGCAGTACTTC
CDR3: CASTLNSVGVDEQYF
V: TRBV2
J: TRBJ2-7
D: .
size: .

DNA: TGTGCCAGCAGCCCACTAGCGGGGGTTCCAAATGAGCAGTACTTC
CDR3: CASSPLAGVPNEQYF
V: TRBV7-2
J: TRBJ2-5
D: TRBD2
size: .

DNA: TGTACTAGCCAGTGGGCGTCTAATGAAAAACTGTTTTTT
CDR3: CTSQWASNEKLFF
V: TRBV12-5
J: TRBJ1-4
D: .
size: .

DNA: TGTGCCAGCAGTGAATTTGATACAGGGAGAGAGACCCAGTACTTC
CDR3: CASSEFDTGRETQYF
V: TRBV25-1
J: TRBJ2-5
D: .
size: few

DNA: TGTGCCAGCAGCTTCAACAGGGGTGAGCAGTTCTTC
CDR3: CASSFNRGEQFF
V: TRBV11-2
J: TRBJ2-1
D: TRBD1
size: few

DNA: TGCAGTGCTGCACTAGCGGGGACGACAGATACGCAGTATTTT
CDR3: CSAALAGTTDTQYF
V: TRBV20-1
J: TRBJ2-3
D: TRBD2
size: few

DNA: TGCAGTGCTGAAATGGACAGGGGAGCTGAGACCCAGTACTTC
CDR3: CSAEMDRGAETQYF
V: TRBV20-1
J: TRBJ2-5
D: TRBD1
size: many

DNA: TGTGCCAGCAGTATGGACGGACGCAATCAGCCCCAGCATTTT
CDR3: CASSMDGRNQPQHF
V: TRBV27
J: TRBJ1-5
D: .
size: few

DNA: TGCAGTGCTGGGGCCGGACTAGCGGGGGGTGACGAGCAGTTCTTC
CDR3: CSAGAGLAGGDEQFF
V: TRBV20-1
J: TRBJ2-1
D: TRBD2
size: .

DNA: TGTGCCAGCAGCCACTTCATGGGCCGCAGCACAGATACGCAGTATTTT
CDR3: CASSHFMGRSTDTQYF
V: TRBV14
J: TRBJ2-3
D: .
size: few

DNA: TGCAGTGCTAGAGATTCGCGCAGGGATCATGAGCAGTTCTTC
CDR3: CSARDSRRDHEQFF
V: TRBV20-1
J: TRBJ2-1
D: .
size: few

DNA: TGTGCCAGCAGCCCCCGGATACGAGGGACTTACGAGCAGTACTTC
CDR3: CASSPRIRGTYEQYF
V: TRBV14
J: TRBJ2-7
D: .
size: few

DNA: TGTGCCAGCAGCTTAATTCCCGGGACAGAGAACACTGAAGCTTTCTTT
CDR3: CASSLIPGTENTEAFF
V: TRBV7-3
J: TRBJ1-1
D: TRBD1
size: .

DNA: TGTGCCAGCAGGGGCTTGGGACAGGGAATTGGAGATACGCAGTATTTT
CDR3: CASRGLGQGIGDTQYF
V: TRBV6-6
J: TRBJ2-3
D: TRBD1
size: once

DNA: TGCGCCAGCGCCCCAAGCTCTAGCACAGATACGCAGTATTTT
CDR3: CASAPSSSTDTQYF
V: TRBV5-1
J: TRBJ2-3
D: .
size: few

DNA: TGTGCCAGCAGTGGAGCGGGGGGCCCCAATGAGCAGTTCTTC
CDR3: CASSGAGGPNEQFF
V: TRBV6-2/TRBV6-3
J: TRBJ2-1
D: TRBD2
size: .

DNA: TGTGCCAGCAGTGGGGACGTCCAACTGTTTTTT
CDR3: CASSGDVQLFF
V: TRBV25-1
J: TRBJ1-4
D: .
size: few

DNA: TGCGCCAGCAGCTCGGGGACAGACTTCTACGAGCAGTACTTC
CDR3: CASSSGTDFYEQYF
V: TRBV5-1
J: TRBJ2-7
D: TRBD1
size: many

DNA: TGCGCCAGCAGCCTCTCGGGGACGGGTGCCTACGAGCAGTACTTC
CDR3: CASSLSGTGAYEQYF
V: TRBV4-3
J: TRBJ2-7
D: .
size: few

DNA: TGTGCCGGCAGTTGGTTTGGCGGGGGGAGCACAGATACGCAGTATTTT
CDR3: CAGSWFGGGSTDTQYF
V: TRBV6-2/TRBV6-3
J: TRBJ2-3
D: TRBD2
size: .

DNA: TGTGCCAGCAGCCCTGGACTAGCGGGAGGTCCAGATACGCAGTATTTT
CDR3: CASSPGLAGGPDTQYF
V: TRBV12-3/TRBV12-4
J: TRBJ2-3
D: TRBD2
size: few

DNA: TGTGCCAGCAGCTTGGCTGGGCGGAACTACGAGCAGTACTTC
CDR3: CASSLAGRNYEQYF
V: TRBV7-2
J: TRBJ2-7
D: .
size: once

DNA: TGTGCCATCAGACGCAGTACTAGCACAGATACGCAGTATTTT
CDR3: CAIRRSTSTDTQYF
V: TRBV10-3
J: TRBJ2-3
D: .
size: once

DNA: TGCAGTGCTGCTGGGGGTGGGGACGACACTGAAGCTTTCTTT
CDR3: CSAAGGGDDTEAFF
V: TRBV20-1
J: TRBJ1-1
D: .
size: few

DNA: TGTGCCAGCAGCCACCGGGACAGGGAAGAGACCCAGTACTTC
CDR3: CASSHRDREETQYF
V: TRBV3-1
J: TRBJ2-5
D: TRBD1
size: .

DNA: TGTGCCAGCAGCTTAGTGGGTTGGGGGCAGCACTCTAACTATGGCTACACCTTC
CDR3: CASSLVGWGQHSNYGYTF
V: TRBV13
J: TRBJ1-2
D: .
size: .

DNA: TGTGCCAGCAGCTTTGGGTGGGGACAAGAAGCTTTCTTT
CDR3: CASSFGWGQEAFF
V: TRBV7-2
J: TRBJ1-1
D: .
size: few

DNA: TGTGCCACCAGTGATTTGGAGACAGGGGAAGAGACCCAGTACTTC
CDR3: CATSDLETGEETQYF
V: TRBV24-1
J: TRBJ2-5
D: TRBD1
size: few